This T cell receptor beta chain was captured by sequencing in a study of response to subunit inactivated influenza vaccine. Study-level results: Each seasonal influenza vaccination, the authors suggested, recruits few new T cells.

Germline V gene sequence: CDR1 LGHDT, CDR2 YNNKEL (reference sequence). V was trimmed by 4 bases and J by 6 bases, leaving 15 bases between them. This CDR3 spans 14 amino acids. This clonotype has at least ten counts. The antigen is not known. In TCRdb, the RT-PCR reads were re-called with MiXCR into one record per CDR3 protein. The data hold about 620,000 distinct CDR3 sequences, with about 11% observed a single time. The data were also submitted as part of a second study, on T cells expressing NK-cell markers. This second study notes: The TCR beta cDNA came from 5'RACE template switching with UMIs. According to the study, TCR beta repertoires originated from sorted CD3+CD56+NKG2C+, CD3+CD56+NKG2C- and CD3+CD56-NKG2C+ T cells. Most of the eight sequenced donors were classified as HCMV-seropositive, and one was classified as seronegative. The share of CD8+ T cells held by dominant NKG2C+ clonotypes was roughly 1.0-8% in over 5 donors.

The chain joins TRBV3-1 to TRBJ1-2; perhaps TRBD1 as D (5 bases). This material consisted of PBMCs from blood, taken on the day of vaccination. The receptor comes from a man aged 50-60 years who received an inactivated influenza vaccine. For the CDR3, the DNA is TGTGCCAGCAGCCGAAATCAGGGCCGTAATGGCTACACCTTC. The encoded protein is CASSRNQGRNGYTF.